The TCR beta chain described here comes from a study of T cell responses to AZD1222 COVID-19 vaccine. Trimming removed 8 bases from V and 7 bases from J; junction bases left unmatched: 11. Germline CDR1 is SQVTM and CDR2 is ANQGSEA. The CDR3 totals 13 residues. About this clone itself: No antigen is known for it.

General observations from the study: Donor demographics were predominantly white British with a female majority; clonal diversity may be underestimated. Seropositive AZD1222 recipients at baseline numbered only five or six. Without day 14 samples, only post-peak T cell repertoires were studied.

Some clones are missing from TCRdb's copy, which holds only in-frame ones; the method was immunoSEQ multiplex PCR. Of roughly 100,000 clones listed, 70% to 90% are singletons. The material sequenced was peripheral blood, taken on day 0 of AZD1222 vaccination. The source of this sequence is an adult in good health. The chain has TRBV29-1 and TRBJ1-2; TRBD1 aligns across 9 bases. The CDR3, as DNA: TGCAGCATCAGACAGGGGGAGCGGGGTGGCTACACCTTC. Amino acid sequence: CSIRQGERGGYTF.